Listed below are T cell receptor beta chains from one sample, sequenced in a study of CD8 T cells in Susac syndrome. MiXCR, applied by TCRdb to the immunoSEQ multiplex PCR reads, yields one record per CDR3 protein. The repertoire includes about 85,000 distinct CDR3 sequences, 85% to 95% of them detected once, and 0.46% sits in the top ten. The sequenced sample was CD8+ T cells from PBMCs. The origin of the receptors is a human donor with Susac syndrome. CDR3s include the opening cysteine and the closing phenylalanine or tryptophan. Fields, in order: CDR3 DNA, CDR3 protein, V gene, clone size, J gene, D gene. The D gene is left open where the match is weak. Rows give clone size only sometimes, using once, few, many, or a class for an expanded clone.

DNA: TGCAGCGCCTTACAGCCGGACAGGGAGATAGAGACCCAGTACTTC
CDR3: CSALQPDREIETQYF
V: TRBV29-1
size: NA
J: TRBJ2-5
D: TRBD1

DNA: TGCGCCAGCAGCCAGTTTACAGGGGCCTACGAGCAGTACTTC
CDR3: CASSQFTGAYEQYF
V: TRBV4-1
size: NA
J: TRBJ2-7
D: TRBD1

DNA: TGCGCCAGCAGCTTGAACTCTGACGGGGGATATGGCTACACCTTC
CDR3: CASSLNSDGGYGYTF
V: TRBV5-1
size: NA
J: TRBJ1-2
D: NA

DNA: TGTGCCAGCTCAAGTAGAGGTGTCGGCGAGACCCAGTACTTC
CDR3: CASSSRGVGETQYF
V: TRBV18
size: NA
J: TRBJ2-5
D: NA

DNA: TGTGCCACCAGCGGTAGCGGGACCAGTATGTTTTTT
CDR3: CATSGSGTSMFF
V: TRBV15
size: once
J: TRBJ2-2
D: TRBD2

DNA: TGTGCCAGCAGTACAACTAGCGGAAGCGGGGATGAGCAGTTCTTC
CDR3: CASSTTSGSGDEQFF
V: TRBV6-5
size: NA
J: TRBJ2-1
D: TRBD2

DNA: TGTGCCAGCAGTCCACCTGGGGGGAACACTGAAGCTTTCTTT
CDR3: CASSPPGGNTEAFF
V: TRBV28
size: NA
J: TRBJ1-1
D: NA

DNA: TGTGCCAGCAGCGTAGGGAGTGGGAGAGGCACCGGGGAGCTGTTTTTT
CDR3: CASSVGSGRGTGELFF
V: TRBV9
size: NA
J: TRBJ2-2
D: NA

DNA: TGTGCCAGCAGCTCCTACTCGGTCCATGAGCAGTTCTTC
CDR3: CASSSYSVHEQFF
V: TRBV11-2
size: once
J: TRBJ2-1
D: NA

DNA: TGTGCCAGCAGCCTGGGAGCCGACGAGAACACCGGGGAGCTGTTTTTT
CDR3: CASSLGADENTGELFF
V: TRBV5-6
size: NA
J: TRBJ2-2
D: NA

DNA: TGTGCCAGTACCCCGTGGGGGGACACCGGGGAGCTGTTTTTT
CDR3: CASTPWGDTGELFF
V: TRBV19
size: NA
J: TRBJ2-2
D: NA

DNA: TGTGCCAGCAGTTACGGCAGGGGGAGCGAGCAGTACTTC
CDR3: CASSYGRGSEQYF
V: TRBV28
size: NA
J: TRBJ2-7
D: TRBD1

DNA: TGTGCCAGCAGTTTCTCTTTGTCGGGGAACTATGGCTACACCTTC
CDR3: CASSFSLSGNYGYTF
V: TRBV27
size: NA
J: TRBJ1-2
D: NA

DNA: TGCAGCGTCGCGACAGGGGCTGGGTACGAGCAGTACTTC
CDR3: CSVATGAGYEQYF
V: TRBV29-1
size: NA
J: TRBJ2-7
D: TRBD1

DNA: TGCAGTGCCAAAAAGCGAAACACAGATACGCAGTATTTT
CDR3: CSAKKRNTDTQYF
V: TRBV20-1
size: NA
J: TRBJ2-3
D: NA

DNA: TGCAGCGCTTGGACAGGGGATGAGTATGGCTACACCTTC
CDR3: CSAWTGDEYGYTF
V: TRBV29-1
size: NA
J: TRBJ1-2
D: TRBD1

DNA: TGCAGTGCTAGGTACGACAGCTCCTACAATGAGCAGTTCTTC
CDR3: CSARYDSSYNEQFF
V: TRBV20-1
size: NA
J: TRBJ2-1
D: NA

DNA: TGTGCCAGCAGCTCCCCGATCGATACGCAGTATTTT
CDR3: CASSSPIDTQYF
V: TRBV11-2
size: once
J: TRBJ2-3
D: NA

DNA: TGTGCCAGCAGCGTTTCTTTAGCGGGGAAAGAGACCCAGTACTTC
CDR3: CASSVSLAGKETQYF
V: TRBV9
size: NA
J: TRBJ2-5
D: TRBD2

DNA: TGTGCCAGCTCACCCCCGACGGATCTCGAGCAGTACTTC
CDR3: CASSPPTDLEQYF
V: TRBV18
size: NA
J: TRBJ2-7
D: NA

DNA: TGTGCCACCAGCGGGGCGGCAACAGATACGCAGTATTTT
CDR3: CATSGAATDTQYF
V: TRBV15
size: NA
J: TRBJ2-3
D: NA

DNA: TGTGCCAGCAGTGAGGGGGTGTCTGTCAGGGTAACTAATGAAAAACTGTTTTTT
CDR3: CASSEGVSVRVTNEKLFF
V: TRBV25-1
size: NA
J: TRBJ1-4
D: NA

DNA: TGTGCCACCAGCCCTTTGGGGAACACTGAAGCTTTCTTT
CDR3: CATSPLGNTEAFF
V: TRBV15
size: NA
J: TRBJ1-1
D: NA

DNA: TGTGCCAGCAGCCAAGTCGACAGTAGGATTAGCACAGATACGCAGTATTTT
CDR3: CASSQVDSRISTDTQYF
V: TRBV3-1
size: NA
J: TRBJ2-3
D: NA

DNA: TGTGCCACCATACCGACCCACTCGAGCTCCTACAATGAGCAGTTCTTC
CDR3: CATIPTHSSSYNEQFF
V: TRBV24-1
size: NA
J: TRBJ2-1
D: NA

DNA: TGCAGTGCTAGACCTCGGTCGAACACTGAAGCTTTCTTT
CDR3: CSARPRSNTEAFF
V: TRBV20-1
size: NA
J: TRBJ1-1
D: NA

DNA: TGTGCCAGCAGCTCAATAGAATCTAGCGGGAGGACGTACAATGAGCAGTTCTTC
CDR3: CASSSIESSGRTYNEQFF
V: TRBV11-2
size: NA
J: TRBJ2-1
D: TRBD2

DNA: TGCAGTGCCCGCGGGACTAAGACCAAGATCAATGAGCAGTTCTTC
CDR3: CSARGTKTKINEQFF
V: TRBV20-1
size: NA
J: TRBJ2-1
D: TRBD2

DNA: TGCAGTGCCGGAGGACTAGATTACAATGAGCAGTTCTTC
CDR3: CSAGGLDYNEQFF
V: TRBV20-1
size: NA
J: TRBJ2-1
D: TRBD2

DNA: TGTGCCAGCAGTACTAGCGGGGAGAGCTCCTACAATGAGCAGTTCTTC
CDR3: CASSTSGESSYNEQFF
V: TRBV2
size: NA
J: TRBJ2-1
D: TRBD2

DNA: TGTGCCAGCAGCCCGGGCCGGGCAGCTAACTATGGCTACACCTTC
CDR3: CASSPGRAANYGYTF
V: TRBV3-1
size: NA
J: TRBJ1-2
D: NA

DNA: TGTGCCTGGAGTTCCGGGACAGGGGATAACGAGCAGTACTTC
CDR3: CAWSSGTGDNEQYF
V: TRBV30
size: few
J: TRBJ2-7
D: TRBD1

DNA: TGTGCCATCAGCCATACAGATACGCAGTATTTT
CDR3: CAISHTDTQYF
V: TRBV28
size: NA
J: TRBJ2-3
D: NA

DNA: TGTGCCAGCAGACCCGGACAGGGTCCAGATACGCAGTATTTT
CDR3: CASRPGQGPDTQYF
V: TRBV2
size: NA
J: TRBJ2-3
D: TRBD1

DNA: TGCAGTGTTCCGGGCATGTCATCGGTTAATGAGCAGTTCTTC
CDR3: CSVPGMSSVNEQFF
V: TRBV20-1
size: NA
J: TRBJ2-1
D: NA

DNA: TGTGCCAGCAGGGGGGGGACTGAAGCTTTCTTT
CDR3: CASRGGTEAFF
V: TRBV27
size: few
J: TRBJ1-1
D: NA

DNA: TGCGCCAGCAGCCTACAGGTCCAGGTGGGCACTGAAGCTTTCTTT
CDR3: CASSLQVQVGTEAFF
V: TRBV4-1
size: NA
J: TRBJ1-1
D: NA

DNA: TGTGCCAGCAGCCCAACCGTCAGGGGCCAGAACACTGAAGCTTTCTTT
CDR3: CASSPTVRGQNTEAFF
V: TRBV6-6
size: NA
J: TRBJ1-1
D: NA

DNA: TGTGCCAGTAGTATAGATAGAACTAGCTACAATGAGCAGTTCTTC
CDR3: CASSIDRTSYNEQFF
V: TRBV19
size: NA
J: TRBJ2-1
D: NA

DNA: TGCAGTGCTGGGACTAGCGCCTCCTACGAGCAGTACTTC
CDR3: CSAGTSASYEQYF
V: TRBV20-1
size: NA
J: TRBJ2-7
D: TRBD2

DNA: TGCAGTGCTAGATTTGGCCTGAGCAATCAGCCCCAGCATTTT
CDR3: CSARFGLSNQPQHF
V: TRBV20-1
size: NA
J: TRBJ1-5
D: NA

DNA: TGCAGCGTTGTAAGCTCTGGGGCCAACGTCCTGACTTTC
CDR3: CSVVSSGANVLTF
V: TRBV29-1
size: NA
J: TRBJ2-6
D: NA

DNA: TGTGCCTCGGGGGAGACGAACACCGGGGAGCTGTTTTTT
CDR3: CASGETNTGELFF
V: TRBV7-3
size: NA
J: TRBJ2-2
D: NA

DNA: TGTGCCACCAGCCCGGGACTAGCCCTCCTCGATGAGCAGTTCTTC
CDR3: CATSPGLALLDEQFF
V: TRBV15
size: NA
J: TRBJ2-1
D: TRBD2

DNA: TGTGCCAGCAGCGCGAGGCCTGACCTGTACTTC
CDR3: CASSARPDLYF
V: TRBV9
size: NA
J: TRBJ2-7
D: NA

DNA: TGTGCCAGTAGGGCTAGCGGGAGAGGGCACGAGCAGTACTTC
CDR3: CASRASGRGHEQYF
V: TRBV19
size: NA
J: TRBJ2-7
D: TRBD2